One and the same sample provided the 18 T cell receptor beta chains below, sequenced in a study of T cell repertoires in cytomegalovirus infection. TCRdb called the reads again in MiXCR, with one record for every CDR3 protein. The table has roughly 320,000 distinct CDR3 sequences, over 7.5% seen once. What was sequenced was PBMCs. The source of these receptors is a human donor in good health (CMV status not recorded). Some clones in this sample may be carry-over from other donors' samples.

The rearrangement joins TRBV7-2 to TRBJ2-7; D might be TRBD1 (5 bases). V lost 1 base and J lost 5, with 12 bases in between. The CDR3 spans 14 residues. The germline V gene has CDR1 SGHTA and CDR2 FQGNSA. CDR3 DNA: TGTGCCAGCAGCTTAGGATGGCAGGGCCACGAGCAGTACTTC. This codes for CASSLGWQGHEQYF.

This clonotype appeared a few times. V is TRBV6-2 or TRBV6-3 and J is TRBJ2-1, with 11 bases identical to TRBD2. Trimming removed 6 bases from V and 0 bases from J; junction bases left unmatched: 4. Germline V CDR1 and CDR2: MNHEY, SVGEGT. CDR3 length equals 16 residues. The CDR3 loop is CASRGLAESSYNEQFF. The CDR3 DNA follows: TGTGCCAGCAGGGGACTAGCGGAAAGCTCCTACAATGAGCAGTTCTTC.

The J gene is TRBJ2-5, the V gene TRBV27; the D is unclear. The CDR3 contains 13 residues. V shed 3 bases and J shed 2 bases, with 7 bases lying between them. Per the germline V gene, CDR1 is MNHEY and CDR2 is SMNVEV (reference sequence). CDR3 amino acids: CASSFHLQETQYF. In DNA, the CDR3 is TGTGCCAGCAGTTTCCATCTACAAGAGACCCAGTACTTC.

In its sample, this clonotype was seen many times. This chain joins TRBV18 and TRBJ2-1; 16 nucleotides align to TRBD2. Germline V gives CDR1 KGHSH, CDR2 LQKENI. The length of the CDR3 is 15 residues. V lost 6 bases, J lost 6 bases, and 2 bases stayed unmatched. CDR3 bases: TGTGCCAGCTCCGGGACTAGCGGGGGGGCCAATGAGCAGTTCTTC. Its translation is CASSGTSGGANEQFF. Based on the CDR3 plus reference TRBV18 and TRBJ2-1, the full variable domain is NAGVMQNPRHLVRRRGQEARLRCSPMKGHSHVYWYRQLPEEGLKFMVYLQKENIIDESGMPKERFSAEFPKEGPSILRIQQVVRGDSAAYFCASSGTSGGANEQFFGPGTRLTVL.

CDR3 sequence (DNA): TGTGCCAGCAGTTTGTCGACCCGGTTGGGACAGGGGCGGAACACTGAAGCTTTCTTT. Residues: CASSLSTRLGQGRNTEAFF. The V and J genes are TRBV28 and TRBJ1-1; 10 bases align to TRBD1. Germline V CDR1 and CDR2: MDHEN, SYDVKM. V shed 3 bases and J 1 base; nucleotides not matched to a gene: 14. CDR3 length equals 19 residues.

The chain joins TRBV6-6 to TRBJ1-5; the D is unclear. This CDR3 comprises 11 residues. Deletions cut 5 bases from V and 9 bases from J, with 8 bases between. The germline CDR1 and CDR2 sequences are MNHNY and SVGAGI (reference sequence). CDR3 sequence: CASSEEGPQHF. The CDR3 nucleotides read TGTGCCAGCAGTGAGGAGGGGCCCCAGCATTTT.

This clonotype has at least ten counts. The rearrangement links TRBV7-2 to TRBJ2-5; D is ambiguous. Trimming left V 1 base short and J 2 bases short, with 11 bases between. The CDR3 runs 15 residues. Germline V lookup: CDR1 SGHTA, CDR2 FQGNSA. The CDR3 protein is CASSLGAQSQETQYF. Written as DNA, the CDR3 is TGTGCCAGCAGCTTAGGTGCGCAGAGTCAAGAGACCCAGTACTTC.

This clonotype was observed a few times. CDR3 DNA: TGTGCCAGCAGTGGTAGTAATTCACCCCTCCACTTT. Amino acid sequence: CASSGSNSPLHF. The gene calls are TRBV7-6 and TRBJ1-6; no clear D gene. Per the germline V gene, CDR1 is SGHVS and CDR2 is FNYEAQ. CDR3 length equals 12 residues. Trimming removed 6 bases at V and 6 bases at J, with 6 bases between.

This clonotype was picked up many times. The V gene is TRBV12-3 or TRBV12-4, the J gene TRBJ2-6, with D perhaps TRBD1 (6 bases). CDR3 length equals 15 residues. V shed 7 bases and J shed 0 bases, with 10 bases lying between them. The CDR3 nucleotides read TGTGCCAGCATCCACAGGGACTCTGGGGCCAACGTCCTGACTTTC. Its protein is CASIHRDSGANVLTF.

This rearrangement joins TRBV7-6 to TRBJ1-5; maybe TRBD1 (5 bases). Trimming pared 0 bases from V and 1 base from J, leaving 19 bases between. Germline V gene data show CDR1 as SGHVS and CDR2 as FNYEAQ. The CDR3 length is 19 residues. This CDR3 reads CASSLAGAGIGLSNQPQHF. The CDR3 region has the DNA TGTGCCAGCAGCTTAGCCGGGGCGGGGATCGGATTGAGCAATCAGCCCCAGCATTTT.

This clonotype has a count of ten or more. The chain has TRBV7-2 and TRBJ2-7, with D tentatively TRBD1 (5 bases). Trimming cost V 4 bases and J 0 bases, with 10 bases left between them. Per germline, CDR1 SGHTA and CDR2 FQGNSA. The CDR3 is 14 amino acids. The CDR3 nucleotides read TGTGCCAGCAGCTGGGGCAGACCCTCCTACGAGCAGTACTTC. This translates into CASSWGRPSYEQYF.

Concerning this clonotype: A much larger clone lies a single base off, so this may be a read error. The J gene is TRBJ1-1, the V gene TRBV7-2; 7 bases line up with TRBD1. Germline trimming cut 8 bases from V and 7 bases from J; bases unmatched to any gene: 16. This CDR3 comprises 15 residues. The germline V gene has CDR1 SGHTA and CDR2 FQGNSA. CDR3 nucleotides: TGTGCCAGCCAGCAGGGGGGGGTAAAGAGCATTGAAGCTTTCTTT. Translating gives CASQQGGVKSIEAFF.

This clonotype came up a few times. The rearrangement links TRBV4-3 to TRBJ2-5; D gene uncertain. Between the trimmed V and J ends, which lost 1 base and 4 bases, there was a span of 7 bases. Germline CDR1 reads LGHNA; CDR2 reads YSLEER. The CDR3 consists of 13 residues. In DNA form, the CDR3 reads TGCGCCAGCAGCCAAGTCGTGTCAGAGACCCAGTACTTC. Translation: CASSQVVSETQYF.

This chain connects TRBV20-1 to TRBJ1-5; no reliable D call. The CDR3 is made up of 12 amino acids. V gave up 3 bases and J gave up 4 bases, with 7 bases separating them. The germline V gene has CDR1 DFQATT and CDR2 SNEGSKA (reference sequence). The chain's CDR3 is CSASSGNQPQHF. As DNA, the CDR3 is TGCAGTGCTAGCTCTGGGAATCAGCCCCAGCATTTT.

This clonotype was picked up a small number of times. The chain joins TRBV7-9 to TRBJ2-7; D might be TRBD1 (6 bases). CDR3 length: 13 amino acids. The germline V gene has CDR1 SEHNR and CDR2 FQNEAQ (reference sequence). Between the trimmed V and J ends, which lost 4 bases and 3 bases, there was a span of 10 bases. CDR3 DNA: TGTGCCAGCAGCTCGGACAGATACTACGAGCAGTACTTC. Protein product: CASSSDRYYEQYF.

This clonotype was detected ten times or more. CDR3 sequence: CASSPKTGIGELFF. The CDR3 DNA is TGTGCCAGCAGTCCAAAAACAGGAATCGGGGAGCTGTTTTTT. The V and J genes are TRBV7-2 and TRBJ2-2; weak D call: TRBD1 (5 bases). The germline gives CDR1 SGHTA, CDR2 FQGNSA. Trimming stripped 6 bases from V and 7 bases from J, with 15 bases between. The CDR3 consists of 14 residues.

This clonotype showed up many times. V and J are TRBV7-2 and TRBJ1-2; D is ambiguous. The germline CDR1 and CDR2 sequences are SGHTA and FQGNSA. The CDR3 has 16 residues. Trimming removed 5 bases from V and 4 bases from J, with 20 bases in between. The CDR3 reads CASSPPLGYEGYGYTF. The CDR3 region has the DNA TGTGCCAGCAGCCCGCCTTTAGGGTATGAAGGCTATGGCTACACCTTC.

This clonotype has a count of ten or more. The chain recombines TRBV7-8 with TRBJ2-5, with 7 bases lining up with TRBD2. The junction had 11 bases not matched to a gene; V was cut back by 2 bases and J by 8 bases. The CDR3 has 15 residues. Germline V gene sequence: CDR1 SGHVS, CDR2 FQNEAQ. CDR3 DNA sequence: TGTGCCAGCAGCTTACCAGGCGGGAGTGGCTTCACCCAGTACTTC. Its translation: CASSLPGGSGFTQYF.